This is a list of T cell receptor beta chains from one sample in a study of cytomegalovirus exposure and HLA in healthy donors. Generated by immunoSEQ multiplex PCR, the TCRdb table keeps only in-frame clones and is missing some. The table includes approximately 210,000 clones, roughly 87% detected once. The sample taken for sequencing was PBMCs. All receptors derive from a man aged 40-55 years in good health and CMV-seropositive. Both conserved end residues are part of each CDR3. D genes are given only for firm matches. Size tells how often a clone was seen (once, few, many) or the class of an expanded clone, and some rows leave it out.

V gene: TRBV4-1; J gene: TRBJ1-1; clone size: NA; D gene: NA; CDR3 protein: CASSQLDKNTEAFF; CDR3 DNA: TGCGCCAGCAGCCAATTGGACAAGAACACTGAAGCTTTCTTT
V gene: TRBV6-4; J gene: TRBJ2-1; clone size: few; D gene: NA; CDR3 protein: CASSDRGNPAGIYNEQFF; CDR3 DNA: TGTGCCAGCAGTGACCGGGGCAACCCGGCGGGAATCTACAATGAGCAGTTCTTC
V gene: TRBV29-1; J gene: TRBJ1-1; clone size: NA; D gene: NA; CDR3 protein: CSVTGGEAFF; CDR3 DNA: TGCAGCGTAACTGGCGGTGAAGCTTTCTTT
V gene: TRBV27; J gene: TRBJ1-5; clone size: NA; D gene: NA; CDR3 protein: CASSLSTRGGPQHF; CDR3 DNA: TGTGCCAGCAGTTTAAGTACCCGGGGAGGGCCCCAGCATTTT
V gene: TRBV6-1; J gene: TRBJ2-5; clone size: once; D gene: NA; CDR3 protein: CASSEPHEPYSPQTQYF; CDR3 DNA: TGTGCCAGCAGTGAGCCCCATGAGCCCTACTCCCCGCAGACCCAGTACTTC
V gene: TRBV7-2; J gene: TRBJ2-3; clone size: NA; D gene: NA; CDR3 protein: CASSFLMRSSSTDTQYF; CDR3 DNA: TGTGCCAGCAGCTTTCTAATGAGGAGCTCTAGCACAGATACGCAGTATTTT
V gene: TRBV5-1; J gene: TRBJ1-1; clone size: NA; D gene: NA; CDR3 protein: CASSRDNRNTEAFF; CDR3 DNA: TGCGCCAGCAGCCGGGACAACCGGAACACTGAAGCTTTCTTT
V gene: TRBV6-5; J gene: TRBJ1-5; clone size: NA; D gene: NA; CDR3 protein: CASKGGGINQPQHF; CDR3 DNA: TGTGCCAGCAAGGGAGGGGGGATCAATCAGCCCCAGCATTTT
V gene: TRBV9; J gene: TRBJ1-2; clone size: NA; D gene: TRBD1; CDR3 protein: CASSVTTGGVAGYTF; CDR3 DNA: TGTGCCAGCAGCGTGACTACAGGGGGAGTCGCTGGCTACACCTTC
V gene: TRBV6-1; J gene: TRBJ2-1; clone size: NA; D gene: NA; CDR3 protein: CASSEGLIAVDEQFF; CDR3 DNA: TGTGCCAGCAGTGAAGGGTTAATAGCCGTCGATGAGCAGTTCTTC
V gene: TRBV9; J gene: TRBJ2-1; clone size: NA; D gene: TRBD1; CDR3 protein: CASSVGSRDRVNEQFF; CDR3 DNA: TGTGCCAGCAGCGTAGGATCACGGGACAGGGTGAATGAGCAGTTCTTC
V gene: TRBV6-6; J gene: TRBJ2-7; clone size: NA; D gene: NA; CDR3 protein: CASSYSNQGSSYEQYF; CDR3 DNA: TGTGCCAGCAGTTACTCGAATCAAGGGAGCTCCTACGAGCAGTACTTC
V gene: TRBV9; J gene: TRBJ2-5; clone size: once; D gene: TRBD2; CDR3 protein: CASSSNKGLAETQYF; CDR3 DNA: TGTGCCAGCAGCTCAAATAAAGGACTAGCAGAGACCCAGTACTTC
V gene: TRBV29-1; J gene: TRBJ2-3; clone size: once; D gene: TRBD1; CDR3 protein: CSAHGGTGFTDTQYF; CDR3 DNA: TGCAGCGCCCATGGCGGGACAGGGTTCACAGATACGCAGTATTTT
V gene: TRBV5-1; J gene: TRBJ1-5; clone size: NA; D gene: TRBD1; CDR3 protein: CASSKGQGNQPQHF; CDR3 DNA: TGCGCCAGCAGCAAAGGACAGGGGAATCAGCCCCAGCATTTT
V gene: TRBV2; J gene: TRBJ1-5; clone size: NA; D gene: NA; CDR3 protein: CASSDRNSNQPQHF; CDR3 DNA: TGTGCCAGCTCCGACAGAAATAGCAATCAGCCCCAGCATTTT
V gene: TRBV20-1; J gene: TRBJ1-1; clone size: NA; D gene: NA; CDR3 protein: CSARRNTEAFF; CDR3 DNA: TGCAGTGCGAGGAGGAACACTGAAGCTTTCTTT
V gene: TRBV7-9; J gene: TRBJ2-3; clone size: NA; D gene: TRBD2; CDR3 protein: CASSKLAGTPADTQYF; CDR3 DNA: TGTGCCAGCAGCAAACTAGCGGGTACACCCGCGGATACGCAGTATTTT
V gene: TRBV19; J gene: TRBJ1-1; clone size: NA; D gene: NA; CDR3 protein: CASSFKTGLVNTEAFF; CDR3 DNA: TGTGCCAGTAGTTTCAAGACAGGACTTGTGAACACTGAAGCTTTCTTT
V gene: TRBV11-2; J gene: TRBJ2-1; clone size: once; D gene: TRBD2; CDR3 protein: CASSPLLAGDVNEQFF; CDR3 DNA: TGTGCCAGCAGCCCCCTACTAGCGGGAGATGTCAATGAGCAGTTCTTC
V gene: TRBV25-1; J gene: TRBJ2-2; clone size: NA; D gene: NA; CDR3 protein: CASSEWGQENTGELFF; CDR3 DNA: TGTGCCAGCAGTGAATGGGGCCAGGAGAACACCGGGGAGCTGTTTTTT
V gene: TRBV15; J gene: TRBJ1-2; clone size: NA; D gene: TRBD1; CDR3 protein: CATSRDGTGAKPNYGYTF; CDR3 DNA: TGTGCCACCAGCAGAGATGGTACAGGGGCTAAACCTAACTATGGCTACACCTTC
V gene: TRBV7-3; J gene: TRBJ2-1; clone size: NA; D gene: TRBD2; CDR3 protein: CASSFKGGTSGRAHNEQFF; CDR3 DNA: TGTGCCAGCAGCTTTAAAGGGGGGACTAGCGGGAGGGCCCACAATGAGCAGTTCTTC
V gene: TRBV6-5; J gene: TRBJ2-7; clone size: NA; D gene: TRBD2; CDR3 protein: CASSTGGGWNVQYF; CDR3 DNA: TGTGCCAGCAGTACTGGGGGGGGGTGGAACGTGCAGTACTTC
V gene: TRBV6-5; J gene: TRBJ1-5; clone size: NA; D gene: NA; CDR3 protein: CATGQYQPQHF; CDR3 DNA: TGTGCCACCGGACAGTATCAGCCCCAGCATTTT
V gene: TRBV18; J gene: TRBJ1-2; clone size: NA; D gene: NA; CDR3 protein: CASSSSSRGLGYGYTF; CDR3 DNA: TGTGCCAGCTCATCATCTAGCAGGGGTCTAGGCTATGGCTACACCTTC
V gene: TRBV27; J gene: TRBJ2-5; clone size: NA; D gene: NA; CDR3 protein: CASSLSSPGAQYF; CDR3 DNA: TGTGCCAGCAGTTTAAGCAGTCCCGGGGCCCAGTACTTC
V gene: TRBV19; J gene: TRBJ1-5; clone size: NA; D gene: TRBD1; CDR3 protein: CASSIGQGVWPQHF; CDR3 DNA: TGTGCCAGTAGTATCGGACAGGGCGTCTGGCCCCAGCATTTT
V gene: TRBV6-5; J gene: TRBJ2-7; clone size: once; D gene: TRBD1; CDR3 protein: CASSYKQGAARYEQYF; CDR3 DNA: TGTGCCAGCAGTTACAAACAGGGGGCCGCGCGCTACGAGCAGTACTTC
V gene: TRBV6-5; J gene: TRBJ1-1; clone size: once; D gene: NA; CDR3 protein: CASSYAGFEAFF; CDR3 DNA: TGTGCCAGCAGTTACGCAGGATTTGAAGCTTTCTTT
V gene: TRBV5-1; J gene: TRBJ2-1; clone size: NA; D gene: TRBD2; CDR3 protein: CASSPTSGSGHEQFF; CDR3 DNA: TGCGCCAGCAGCCCGACTAGCGGGAGCGGCCATGAGCAGTTCTTC
V gene: TRBV7-9; J gene: TRBJ2-3; clone size: NA; D gene: TRBD2; CDR3 protein: CASSLGGSGSITDTQYF; CDR3 DNA: TGTGCCAGCAGCTTAGGAGGTAGCGGGAGTATCACAGATACGCAGTATTTT
V gene: TRBV7-3; J gene: TRBJ2-5; clone size: NA; D gene: TRBD2; CDR3 protein: CASSTTSVETQYF; CDR3 DNA: TGTGCCAGCAGCACGACTAGCGTGGAGACCCAGTACTTC
V gene: TRBV21-1; J gene: TRBJ2-1; clone size: NA; D gene: NA; CDR3 protein: CASSKVGTSGTYNEQFF; CDR3 DNA: TGTGCCAGCAGCAAAGTCGGGACTAGCGGGACTTACAATGAGCAGTTCTTC
V gene: TRBV5-1; J gene: TRBJ2-5; clone size: NA; D gene: TRBD2; CDR3 protein: CASSGGGASPQETQYF; CDR3 DNA: TGCGCCAGCAGCGGCGGGGGGGCGAGTCCGCAAGAGACCCAGTACTTC
V gene: TRBV5-1; J gene: TRBJ1-1; clone size: NA; D gene: TRBD1; CDR3 protein: CASSLNPGGVNTEAFF; CDR3 DNA: TGCGCCAGCAGCTTGAATCCAGGGGGCGTGAACACTGAAGCTTTCTTT
V gene: TRBV7-6; J gene: TRBJ2-6; clone size: NA; D gene: NA; CDR3 protein: CASSLKSDGDSGANVLTF; CDR3 DNA: TGTGCCAGCAGCCTCAAATCCGACGGGGACTCTGGGGCCAACGTCCTGACTTTC
V gene: TRBV5-1; J gene: TRBJ2-1; clone size: NA; D gene: TRBD1; CDR3 protein: CASSLSDRTINEQFF; CDR3 DNA: TGCGCCAGCAGCTTGTCGGACAGGACCATCAATGAGCAGTTCTTC
V gene: TRBV6-6; J gene: TRBJ2-3; clone size: NA; D gene: NA; CDR3 protein: CASRPGPSGDTQYF; CDR3 DNA: TGTGCCAGCAGGCCCGGGCCATCAGGGGATACGCAGTATTTT
V gene: TRBV6-5; J gene: TRBJ2-4; clone size: NA; D gene: NA; CDR3 protein: CASSYSGQGAKNIQYF; CDR3 DNA: TGTGCCAGCAGTTACTCGGGCCAGGGGGCCAAAAACATTCAGTACTTC
V gene: TRBV14; J gene: TRBJ2-1; clone size: NA; D gene: TRBD1; CDR3 protein: CASSQERTGGWNEQFF; CDR3 DNA: TGTGCCAGCAGCCAAGAAAGGACAGGGGGCTGGAATGAGCAGTTCTTC
V gene: TRBV5-1; J gene: TRBJ2-1; clone size: once; D gene: TRBD2; CDR3 protein: CASSSGLALTYNEQFF; CDR3 DNA: TGCGCCAGCAGCTCGGGACTAGCGCTTACCTACAATGAGCAGTTCTTC
V gene: TRBV4-1; J gene: TRBJ1-1; clone size: NA; D gene: NA; CDR3 protein: CASSQDAGATEAFF; CDR3 DNA: TGCGCCAGCAGCCAAGATGCAGGTGCCACTGAAGCTTTCTTT
V gene: TRBV10-2; J gene: TRBJ2-3; clone size: once; D gene: NA; CDR3 protein: CASRGGAPDTQYF; CDR3 DNA: TGCGCCAGCAGGGGGGGGGCCCCAGATACGCAGTATTTT
V gene: TRBV7-3; J gene: TRBJ2-2; clone size: NA; D gene: TRBD1; CDR3 protein: CASSGQGAGELFF; CDR3 DNA: TGTGCCAGCAGCGGACAGGGGGCCGGGGAGCTGTTTTTT
V gene: TRBV29-1; J gene: TRBJ2-3; clone size: NA; D gene: TRBD2; CDR3 protein: CSVELAGSSPSTDTQYF; CDR3 DNA: TGCAGCGTTGAACTAGCGGGCTCCTCCCCTAGCACAGATACGCAGTATTTT
V gene: TRBV4-2; J gene: TRBJ2-7; clone size: once; D gene: TRBD2; CDR3 protein: CASSQDGKSGSFYEQYF; CDR3 DNA: TGTGCCAGCAGCCAAGATGGGAAAAGCGGGAGCTTCTACGAGCAGTACTTC
V gene: TRBV2; J gene: TRBJ2-3; clone size: NA; D gene: TRBD2; CDR3 protein: CASSEGTSGYLGDTQYF; CDR3 DNA: TGTGCCAGCAGTGAAGGGACTAGCGGGTATCTAGGGGATACGCAGTATTTT
V gene: TRBV30; J gene: TRBJ2-1; clone size: NA; D gene: TRBD2; CDR3 protein: CAWSSSGRASYNEQFF; CDR3 DNA: TGTGCCTGGAGTAGTAGCGGGAGGGCCTCCTACAATGAGCAGTTCTTC
V gene: TRBV4-2; J gene: TRBJ1-2; clone size: NA; D gene: NA; CDR3 protein: CASSQPTANYGYTF; CDR3 DNA: TGTGCCAGCAGCCAACCTACAGCTAACTATGGCTACACCTTC
V gene: TRBV2; J gene: TRBJ1-1; clone size: NA; D gene: TRBD1; CDR3 protein: CASNRQGGSTEAFF; CDR3 DNA: TGTGCCAGCAACAGACAGGGGGGGAGCACTGAAGCTTTCTTT
V gene: TRBV5-1; J gene: TRBJ2-3; clone size: NA; D gene: NA; CDR3 protein: CASSLARVTDTQYF; CDR3 DNA: TGCGCCAGCAGCCTGGCGCGGGTCACAGATACGCAGTATTTT
V gene: TRBV27; J gene: TRBJ2-2; clone size: few; D gene: TRBD2; CDR3 protein: CASSLLDGRADGELFF; CDR3 DNA: TGTGCCAGCAGTTTATTAGACGGGAGGGCCGACGGGGAGCTGTTTTTT
V gene: TRBV5-4; J gene: TRBJ2-1; clone size: NA; D gene: NA; CDR3 protein: CASTQGAYTGNEQFF; CDR3 DNA: TGTGCCAGCACCCAAGGGGCCTACACCGGCAATGAGCAGTTCTTC
V gene: TRBV7-3; J gene: TRBJ2-1; clone size: NA; D gene: TRBD2; CDR3 protein: CASSFENSGSNEQFF; CDR3 DNA: TGTGCCAGCAGCTTTGAGAATAGCGGGAGCAATGAGCAGTTCTTC
V gene: TRBV13; J gene: TRBJ1-1; clone size: NA; D gene: NA; CDR3 protein: CASSHPEGTEAFF; CDR3 DNA: TGTGCCAGCAGCCACCCGGAGGGCACTGAAGCTTTCTTT